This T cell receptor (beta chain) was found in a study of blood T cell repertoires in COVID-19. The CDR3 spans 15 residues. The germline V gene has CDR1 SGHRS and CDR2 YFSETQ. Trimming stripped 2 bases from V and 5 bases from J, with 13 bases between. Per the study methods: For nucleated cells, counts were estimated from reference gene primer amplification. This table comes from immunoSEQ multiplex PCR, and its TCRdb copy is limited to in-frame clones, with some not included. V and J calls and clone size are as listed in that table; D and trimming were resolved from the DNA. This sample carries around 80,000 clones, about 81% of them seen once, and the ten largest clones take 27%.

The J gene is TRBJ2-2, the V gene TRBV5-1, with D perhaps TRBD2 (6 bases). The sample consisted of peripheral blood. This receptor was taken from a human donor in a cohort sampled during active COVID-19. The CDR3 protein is CASSFAGYGTGELFF. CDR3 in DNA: TGCGCCAGCAGCTTCGCGGGGTATGGGACCGGGGAGCTGTTTTTT.